Below are 15 T cell receptor beta chains sequenced from a single sample in a study of technical replicates of blood from a few donors. Only in-frame clones appear in the TCRdb table, and some are missing; sequencing was by immunoSEQ multiplex PCR. The top ten clones hold about 0.31% of a sample with 80,000 to 95,000 clones, approximately 97% of them seen once. The sequenced material came from T cells isolated from PBMCs. Receptor source: a human donor in good health.

V is TRBV28 and J is TRBJ2-7; TRBD1 aligns across 8 bases. Germline trimming cut 7 bases from V and 5 bases from J; bases unmatched to any gene: 13. The CDR3 totals 15 residues. The germline gives CDR1 MDHEN, CDR2 SYDVKM. In nucleotides, the CDR3 is TGTGCCAGCACCTCTGGGAGACAGGGGAACAACGAGCAGTACTTC. It specifies CASTSGRQGNNEQYF.

The chain combines TRBV29-1 with TRBJ2-1, with TRBD2 matching 7 bases. CDR3 size: 12 residues. V was clipped by 6 bases and J by 7 bases; unmatched bases: 6. Germline CDR1 reads SQVTM; CDR2 reads ANQGSEA. This chain's CDR3 is CSVLAARNEQFF. Here the CDR3 DNA reads TGCAGCGTCCTAGCGGCCAGGAATGAGCAGTTCTTC.

The chain employs TRBV27 and TRBJ2-7, with a tentative D call TRBD2 (6 bases). Trimming took 1 base from V and 2 from J, leaving 12 bases between them. The CDR3 totals 15 residues. Per the germline V gene, CDR1 is MNHEY and CDR2 is SMNVEV (reference sequence). CDR3 nucleotides: TGTGCCAGCAGTTTATTCCCTAGGAGGGCCTACGAGCAGTACTTC. Amino acids: CASSLFPRRAYEQYF.

This sequence joins TRBV30 and TRBJ2-5, with D possibly TRBD1 on 5 matching bases. Trimming stripped 2 bases from V and 5 bases from J, with 15 bases between. This CDR3 is built from 14 residues. Germline V lookup: CDR1 GTSNPN, CDR2 SVGIG (reference sequence). DNA for the CDR3: TGTGCCTGGAGTCTAGGGGCAGCAGGGGAGACCCAGTACTTC. It yields the protein CAWSLGAAGETQYF.

The V gene is TRBV10-3, the J gene TRBJ1-2; TRBD1 matches 12 bases. Looked up from germline, CDR1 is ENHRY and CDR2 is SYGVKD. Trimming at V came to 3 bases and at J to 4 bases, leaving 12 bases not matched to a gene. The CDR3 loop spans 18 amino acids. CDR3: CAISDLGTGGAHLYGYTF. For the CDR3, the DNA is TGTGCCATCAGTGACCTTGGGACAGGGGGCGCGCACCTCTATGGCTACACCTTC.

The V call is TRBV5-1, the J call TRBJ1-5; possible D gene TRBD1, 6 bases. CDR1 is SGHRS, CDR2 YFSETQ, per germline. V was shortened by 7 bases and J by 5 bases, with 10 bases between the two germline ends. The CDR3 consists of 12 residues. CDR3 loop: CASADRDQPQHF. CDR3 coding DNA: TGCGCCAGCGCGGACAGAGATCAGCCCCAGCATTTT.

The chain couples TRBV28 to TRBJ2-7; TRBD2 might be the D (6 bases). The CDR3 contains 13 residues. Germline V gives CDR1 MDHEN, CDR2 SYDVKM. The V end lost 10 bases, the J end lost 2 bases, and 15 bases lay between the germline ends. The CDR3: CATRRDLTYEQYF. The CDR3 DNA reads TGTGCCACCCGCCGGGACTTGACCTACGAGCAGTACTTC.

The J gene is TRBJ1-6, the V gene TRBV5-6, with D possibly being TRBD1 (6 bases). The CDR3 spans 15 residues. CDR1 and CDR2 from the germline V gene are SGHDT and YYEEEE. V dropped 0 bases and J dropped 8 bases, with 12 bases sitting between them. CDR3 DNA sequence: TGTGCCAGCAGCTTGGAACAGGGCGCGCATTCACCCCTCCACTTT. Residues: CASSLEQGAHSPLHF.

The rearrangement uses TRBV14 and TRBJ2-7; D remains ambiguous. Trimming removed 4 bases from V and 2 bases from J, with 9 bases in between. In germline, CDR1 is SGHDN, CDR2 FVKESK. The length of the CDR3 is 13 residues. As DNA, the CDR3 is TGTGCCAGCAGCCTGGCGGTTACCTACGAGCAGTACTTC. It encodes CASSLAVTYEQYF.

The chain is built from TRBV7-2 and TRBJ2-7, with 15 bases aligning to TRBD2. CDR1 is SGHTA, CDR2 FQGNSA, per germline. The ends lost 3 bases at V and 5 bases at J; junction bases unmatched: 2. There are 15 residues in the CDR3. The DNA of the CDR3 is TGTGCCAGCAGCTTGGGACTAGCGGGAGGCGACGAGCAGTACTTC. Amino acids: CASSLGLAGGDEQYF. The complete variable domain, with remaining parts taken from reference TRBV7-2 and TRBJ2-7, reads GAGVSQSPSNKVTEKGKDVELRCDPISGHTALYWYRQSLGQGLEFLIYFQGNSAPDKSGLPSDRFSAERTGGSVSTLTIQRTQQEDSAVYLCASSLGLAGGDEQYFGPGTRLTVT.

The V gene is TRBV6-4, the J gene TRBJ2-1, with 11 bases aligning to TRBD2. V shed 2 bases, J shed 1 base, and the junction held 7 bases outside the gene matches. The CDR3 contains 18 residues. Germline values: CDR1 MRHNA, CDR2 SNTAGT. DNA for the CDR3: TGTGCCAGCAGTGACCTATTCTTAGCGGGAGGGTCCTACAATGAGCAGTTCTTC. It yields the protein CASSDLFLAGGSYNEQFF.

The chain's CDR3 is CASSFQGSEKLFF. CDR3 nucleotides: TGTGCCAGCAGCTTTCAGGGAAGCGAAAAACTGTTTTTT. The rearrangement joins TRBV7-2 to TRBJ1-4, with a tentative D call TRBD1 (5 bases). The length of the CDR3 is 13 residues. V was cut by 3 bases and J by 8 bases, with 10 bases left in between. The germline V gene has CDR1 SGHTA and CDR2 FQGNSA.

J is TRBJ2-1 and V is TRBV2; 8 nucleotides match TRBD1. The germline CDR1 and CDR2 sequences are SNHLY and FYNNEI. J lost 0 bases, V lost 6 bases, and 7 bases had no gene match. CDR3 length: 16 residues. CDR3 sequence reads: CASSPTGASSYNEQFF. DNA of the CDR3: TGTGCCAGCAGCCCGACAGGGGCCTCCTCCTACAATGAGCAGTTCTTC.

This chain links TRBV29-1 with TRBJ2-1, with TRBD2 matching 8 bases. With 5 bases clipped from V and 14 bases from J, the junction kept 11 bases outside the gene matches. This CDR3 spans 12 amino acids. Germline CDR1 reads SQVTM; CDR2 reads ANQGSEA. The CDR3 DNA reads TGCAGCGTTCTTGTGGTGAGCGGGAGTAAGTTCTTC. It is translated as CSVLVVSGSKFF.

This chain links TRBV18 with TRBJ2-7, with 10 bases that match TRBD1. There are 16 residues in the CDR3. Germline trimming cut 0 bases from V and 3 bases from J; bases unmatched to any gene: 5. Germline V gives CDR1 KGHSH, CDR2 LQKENI. The CDR3 here is CASSPPVRTGGYEQYF. CDR3 DNA sequence: TGTGCCAGCTCACCACCGGTTCGGACAGGGGGCTACGAGCAGTACTTC.